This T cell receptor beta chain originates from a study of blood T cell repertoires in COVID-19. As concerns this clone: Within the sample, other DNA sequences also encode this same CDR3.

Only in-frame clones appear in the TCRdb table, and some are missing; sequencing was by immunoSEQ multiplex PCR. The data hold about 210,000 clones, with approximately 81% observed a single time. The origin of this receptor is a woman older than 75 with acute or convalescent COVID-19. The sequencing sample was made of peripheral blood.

CDR3 in DNA: TGTGCCAGCAGCTTCGGGGGGATCTATGGCTACACCTTC. Residues: CASSFGGIYGYTF. V is TRBV11-2 and J is TRBJ1-2; TRBD1 is a possible D gene (5 bases). With 3 bases removed from V and 4 bases from J, the gap between germline ends came to 9 bases. This CDR3 region has 13 residues. Germline lookup yields CDR1 SGHAT and CDR2 FQNNGV.